Presented here are 32 T cell receptor beta chains from one specimen sequenced in a study of shared clonotypes between healthy human individuals (dated by TCRdb to the early 2020s). Libraries were made using the immunoSEQ multiplex PCR assay. TCRdb took this table from immuneACCESS and kept in-frame rearrangements with V and J called. Such tables lack part of the clones; where checked against another copy, unresolved V genes explain under half of the gap, and the rest is unexplained. The sample includes about 1 million clones, with around four fifths observed a single time. The ten largest clonotypes hold 1.4% to 1.5% of the sample. The sequencing input was memory CD4+ T cells sorted from blood. The cell subset or site label for this specimen denotes: CD45RA-negative fraction. Source of these receptors: a man aged 18 to 30 in good health.

This clone was seen once. J is TRBJ2-4 and V is TRBV5-6, with D uncertain. Germline V CDR1 and CDR2: SGHDT, YYEEEE. The ends were cut back, 3 bases at V and 12 bases at J, with 13 bases in the middle. The CDR3 is made up of 12 amino acids. CDR3 residues: CASSSVETSQYF. The CDR3 DNA sequence: TGTGCCAGCAGCTCCGTCGAAACCTCTCAGTACTTC.

The rearrangement joins TRBV5-4 to TRBJ2-3, with D possibly being TRBD1 or TRBD2 (6 bases each). Germline lookup yields CDR1 SGHNT and CDR2 YYREEE (reference sequence). This CDR3 contains 15 residues. The V gene lost 0 bases and the J gene lost 6 bases, with 14 bases spanning the gap. CDR3 loop: CASSLALGGRDTQYF. DNA of the CDR3: TGTGCCAGCAGCTTGGCACTCGGGGGCCGGGATACGCAGTATTTT.

The sample holds one count of this clone. This sample also contains other DNA sequences that code for the same CDR3. CDR3 sequence reads: CASSPPRDSEKLFF. The DNA of the CDR3 is TGTGCCAGCTCACCACCCCGGGACAGTGAAAAACTGTTTTTT. The chain links TRBV18 to TRBJ1-4; 7 nucleotides line up with TRBD1. CDR1 is KGHSH and CDR2 is LQKENI in the germline V gene. CDR3 size: 14 residues. V was clipped by 0 bases and J by 7 bases; unmatched bases: 2.

The chain has TRBV27 and TRBJ2-2; 11 bases fit TRBD2. Unmatched junction bases numbered 12, after V lost 2 bases and J lost 4 bases. This CDR3 has 19 residues. Germline values: CDR1 MNHEY, CDR2 SMNVEV (reference sequence). CDR3 amino acids: CASSLIRSSGGKGTGELFF. As DNA, the CDR3 is TGTGCCAGCAGTTTAATCCGGTCTAGCGGGGGGAAGGGCACCGGGGAGCTGTTTTTT.

The gene calls are TRBV7-3 and TRBJ2-1; 12 nucleotides align to TRBD2. The CDR3 consists of 15 residues. V lost 4 bases and J lost 7; bases outside the gene matches: 5. CDR1 SGHTA and CDR2 FQGTGA come from the germline V gene. The CDR3 DNA is TGTGCCAGCAGCTCGCTAGCGGGGGGGATGAATGAGCAGTTCTTC. Protein sequence: CASSSLAGGMNEQFF.

The V and J genes are TRBV6-5 and TRBJ2-7, with no clear D. Per germline, CDR1 MNHEY and CDR2 SVGAGI. With 4 bases removed from V and 6 bases from J, the gap between germline ends came to 22 bases. CDR3 length: 16 amino acids. CDR3 in amino acids: CASSSSPPFLGAEQYF. In DNA form, the CDR3 reads TGTGCCAGCAGTTCCTCCCCGCCCTTTCTTGGAGCCGAGCAGTACTTC.

The chain has TRBV6-6 and TRBJ1-1; a possible D gene is TRBD1 (6 bases). V was clipped by 6 bases and J by 0 bases, with 11 bases between them. Germline V CDR1 and CDR2: MNHNY, SVGAGI (reference sequence). The CDR3 has 14 residues. CDR3 loop: CASRPGVLNTEAFF. The CDR3 region has the DNA TGTGCCAGCAGGCCAGGGGTTCTGAACACTGAAGCTTTCTTT.

The chain has TRBV7-2 and TRBJ1-2; D might be TRBD1 (5 bases). CDR1 SGHTA and CDR2 FQGNSA come from the germline V gene. The ends were cut back, 5 bases at V and 4 bases at J, with 14 bases in the middle. The CDR3 runs 14 residues. This chain's CDR3 is CASSGGDGFYGYTF. The DNA for the CDR3 is TGTGCCAGCAGCGGGGGGGACGGATTCTATGGCTACACCTTC.

This clone was seen ten or more times. V gene TRBV28 combines with J gene TRBJ1-1; D gene unclear. Germline CDR1 and CDR2: MDHEN and SYDVKM. This CDR3 has 14 amino acids. Between the trimmed V and J ends, which lost 8 bases and 6 bases, there was a span of 19 bases. The CDR3 loop is CASGSAGVKAEAFF. CDR3 nucleotides: TGTGCCAGCGGCTCAGCGGGCGTGAAGGCTGAAGCTTTCTTT.

To note about this clone: The same CDR3 can be traced to other DNA sequences in this sample. The chain has TRBV5-1 and TRBJ2-5; the D gene is possibly TRBD2 (7 bases). V shed 0 bases and J shed 5 bases, with 11 bases lying between them. CDR3 length: 14 residues. The germline CDR1 and CDR2 sequences are SGHRS and YFSETQ. The CDR3 is CASSLAGGSETQYF. The DNA for the CDR3 is TGCGCCAGCAGCTTGGCGGGGGGCAGCGAGACCCAGTACTTC.

This clone occurred a few times. The rearrangement joins TRBV6-5 to TRBJ1-1; D might be TRBD1 (5 bases). Germline assignment: CDR1 MNHEY and CDR2 SVGAGI. This CDR3 comprises 14 residues. Trimming took off 10 bases at V and 0 bases at J, with 15 bases between the two ends. CDR3 loop: CATKAGGMNTEAFF. The CDR3 DNA follows: TGTGCCACAAAGGCCGGGGGGATGAACACTGAAGCTTTCTTT.

CDR3 loop: CASSQDRANDEQFF. CDR3 sequence (DNA): TGCGCCAGCAGCCAAGATCGTGCGAATGATGAGCAGTTCTTC. The chain couples TRBV4-3 to TRBJ2-1; D is ambiguous. The V gene's germline CDR1 is LGHNA and CDR2 YSLEER. The ends were cut back, 0 bases at V and 8 bases at J, with 11 bases in the middle. CDR3 length: 14 amino acids.

The genes are TRBV5-4 and TRBJ2-1; D not certain. Looked up from germline, CDR1 is SGHNT and CDR2 is YYREEE (reference sequence). Trimming pared 7 bases from V and 6 bases from J, leaving 14 bases between. CDR3 length: 13 residues. This CDR3 is CASGLSNFNEQFF. DNA of the CDR3: TGTGCCAGCGGCCTTAGTAACTTCAATGAGCAGTTCTTC.

The chain combines TRBV5-4 with TRBJ2-5; D not certain. Germline V gene data show CDR1 as SGHNT and CDR2 as YYREEE (reference sequence). V lost 1 base to trimming and J lost 4 bases, with 8 bases between them. The CDR3 totals 13 residues. Here the CDR3 reads CASSLPARETQYF. Written as DNA, the CDR3 is TGTGCCAGCAGCTTGCCTGCCCGAGAGACCCAGTACTTC.

A remark on this clone: The same CDR3 also results from other DNA sequences found in this sample. V and J are TRBV4-1 and TRBJ1-5; the D is unclear. Germline CDR1 MGHRA, CDR2 YSYEKL. This CDR3 comprises 14 residues. Trimming left V 0 bases short and J 4 bases short, with 7 bases between. The CDR3 loop reads CASSQDVGNQPQHF. The DNA for the CDR3 is TGCGCCAGCAGCCAAGATGTGGGGAATCAGCCCCAGCATTTT.

CDR3 nucleotides: TGCGCCAGCAGTGGCCAGGGCTTCACCGGGGAGCTGTTTTTT. Its translation: CASSGQGFTGELFF. V and J are TRBV10-1 and TRBJ2-2, with D perhaps TRBD1 (5 bases). V lost 4 bases and J 4 bases, leaving 10 bases between the germline ends. Germline CDR1 reads WNHNN; CDR2 reads SYGVQD (reference sequence). The CDR3 extends over 14 amino acids.

In its sample, this clone was seen once. This chain uses TRBV19 with TRBJ1-1; maybe TRBD1 (5 bases). Trimming shortened V by 2 bases and J by 8 bases, and 12 bases separated the two germline ends. This CDR3 has 13 residues. CDR1 and CDR2 (germline): LNHDA, SQIVND (reference sequence). The CDR3: CASSISRDREAFF. In DNA, the CDR3 is TGTGCCAGTAGTATAAGCCGAGACAGAGAAGCTTTCTTT.

This chain uses TRBV7-6 with TRBJ2-3; D unresolved. The CDR3 contains 14 residues. The V end lost 0 bases, the J end lost 1 base, and 5 bases lay between the germline ends. Germline V lookup: CDR1 SGHVS, CDR2 FNYEAQ. DNA for the CDR3: TGTGCCAGCAGCTTAGCTCGGGGCACAGATACGCAGTATTTT. It is translated as CASSLARGTDTQYF.

This clone was seen once. The chain couples TRBV19 to TRBJ1-2; D not resolved. Germline V gene data show CDR1 as LNHDA and CDR2 as SQIVND (reference sequence). Trimming left V 2 bases short and J 3 bases short, with 7 bases between. CDR3 length: 13 amino acids. The CDR3 region is CASSIITDYGYTF. In DNA form, the CDR3 reads TGTGCCAGTAGTATAATAACAGACTATGGCTACACCTTC.

This chain connects TRBV5-1 to TRBJ2-7; TRBD1 or TRBD2 may be the D gene (5 bases each). V gave up 0 bases and J gave up 3 bases, with 10 bases separating them. Germline CDR1 is SGHRS and CDR2 is YFSETQ. CDR3 length: 14 amino acids. The CDR3 bases are TGCGCCAGCAGCTTGGAAGGGGACCTCTACGAGCAGTACTTC. This gives the protein CASSLEGDLYEQYF. The full variable domain, in which reference TRBV5-1 and TRBJ2-7 provide the parts outside the CDR3, is KAGVTQTPRYLIKTRGQQVTLSCSPISGHRSVSWYQQTPGQGLQFLFEYFSETQRNKGNFPGRFSGRQFSNSRSEMNVSTLELGDSALYLCASSLEGDLYEQYFGPGTRLTVT.

DNA for the CDR3: TGTGCCAGTAGTATTTTTACCGGGGAGCTGTTTTTT. It codes for CASSIFTGELFF. The chain couples TRBV19 to TRBJ2-2, with D unresolved. The V end was cut by 3 bases, the J end by 5 bases, with 4 bases between. Germline lookup yields CDR1 LNHDA and CDR2 SQIVND (reference sequence). This CDR3 spans 12 amino acids.

V usage is TRBV30 and J usage is TRBJ1-6; 9 positions agree with TRBD1. This CDR3 is built from 15 residues. V lost 1 base and J lost 10; bases outside the gene matches: 8. Germline V gene lookup returns CDR1 GTSNPN and CDR2 SVGIG (reference sequence). Here the CDR3 reads CAWSAGTGPRSPLHF. As DNA, the CDR3 is TGTGCCTGGAGTGCGGGGACAGGGCCCCGCTCACCCCTCCACTTT. Based on the CDR3 plus reference TRBV30 and TRBJ1-6, the full variable domain is SQTIHQWPATLVQPVGSPLSLECTVEGTSNPNLYWYRQAAGRGLQLLFYSVGIGQISSEVPQNLSASRPQDRQFILSSKKLLLSDSGFYLCAWSAGTGPRSPLHFGNGTRLTVT.

The chain employs TRBV7-8 and TRBJ2-1; tentatively, D is TRBD2 (5 bases). Trimming pared 1 base from V and 5 bases from J, leaving 12 bases between. Germline-derived CDR1 and CDR2 are SGHVS and FQNEAQ. CDR3 length equals 15 residues. This CDR3 reads CASSLEGSPNNEQFF. CDR3 coding DNA: TGTGCCAGCAGCTTAGAAGGGAGTCCAAACAATGAGCAGTTCTTC.

This chain uses TRBV5-1 with TRBJ2-5, with a tentative D call TRBD2 (6 bases). Germline-derived CDR1 and CDR2 are SGHRS and YFSETQ. CDR3 length equals 14 residues. V lost 7 bases and J lost 5, with 18 bases in between. In DNA, the CDR3 is TGCGCCAGCGGGAGGACCGCCGGCCTGGAGACCCAGTACTTC. Translating it yields CASGRTAGLETQYF.

This clone appeared a few times. The chain combines TRBV2 with TRBJ1-5; no reliable D call. V was cut by 6 bases and J by 6 bases, with 12 bases left in between. Germline loops: CDR1 SNHLY, CDR2 FYNNEI. CDR3 length: 13 residues. CDR3 in amino acids: CASSSPARQPQHF. In DNA, the CDR3 is TGTGCCAGCAGCTCCCCGGCGCGTCAGCCCCAGCATTTT.

Regarding this clone: At the DNA level, this CDR3 is encoded by other sequences in the same sample as well. The chain has TRBV7-2 and TRBJ2-1, with a weak D call TRBD1 (6 bases). CDR1 is SGHTA, CDR2 FQGNSA, per germline. V was clipped by 0 bases and J by 4 bases, with 10 bases between them. The CDR3 loop spans 15 amino acids. The CDR3: CASSLAQGSYNEQFF. The DNA of the CDR3 is TGTGCCAGCAGCTTAGCGCAGGGGTCGTACAATGAGCAGTTCTTC.

V usage is TRBV5-6 and J usage is TRBJ2-6; D is perhaps TRBD1 (5 bases). From germline, CDR1 is SGHDT and CDR2 YYEEEE. V lost 0 bases and J 0 bases, leaving 7 bases between the germline ends. The CDR3 sequence is 16 residues long. DNA of the CDR3: TGTGCCAGCAGCTTGGGACAGATCTCTGGGGCCAACGTCCTGACTTTC. Its protein product is CASSLGQISGANVLTF.

This chain connects TRBV25-1 to TRBJ1-6; 10 positions match TRBD1. The CDR3 contains 15 residues. With 3 bases clipped from V and 7 bases from J, the junction kept 3 bases outside the gene matches. Per the germline V gene, CDR1 is MGHDK and CDR2 is SYGVNS. CDR3 protein: CASSEGQGRNSPLHF. CDR3 sequence (DNA): TGTGCCAGCAGTGAGGGACAGGGGAGGAATTCACCCCTCCACTTT.

V gene TRBV2 combines with J gene TRBJ2-6, with D perhaps matching TRBD2 (6 bases). V shed 6 bases and J shed 1 base, with 10 bases lying between them. Germline CDR1 reads SNHLY; CDR2 reads FYNNEI. CDR3 size: 15 residues. The CDR3 spells CASREGRSGANVLTF. The CDR3, as DNA: TGTGCCAGCAGGGAGGGTCGGTCTGGGGCCAACGTCCTGACTTTC.

Only one count was recorded for this clone. V gene TRBV29-1 combines with J gene TRBJ2-7; 12 bases are a match to TRBD2. Trimming cost V 0 bases and J 10 bases; bases outside gene matches: 7. This CDR3 contains 14 residues. Germline V gene lookup returns CDR1 SQVTM and CDR2 ANQGSEA. The CDR3 protein is CSVEEATSGRPQYF. The CDR3, as DNA: TGCAGCGTTGAAGAGGCAACTAGCGGGAGGCCCCAGTACTTC.

The rearrangement joins TRBV4-1 to TRBJ1-5; TRBD1 aligns across 7 bases. Germline V CDR1 and CDR2: MGHRA, YSYEKL. V shed 1 base and J 6 bases; nucleotides not matched to a gene: 9. There are 16 residues in the CDR3. The CDR3 DNA sequence: TGCGCCAGCAGCCAAGGAGGGTCGACAGGGACTCAGCCCCAGCATTTT. Protein: CASSQGGSTGTQPQHF.

The chain combines TRBV4-1 with TRBJ2-2; 7 bases fit TRBD2. The V gene's germline CDR1 is MGHRA and CDR2 YSYEKL. The V gene end was trimmed by 0 bases and the J gene end by 3 bases; junction bases not matched to a gene: 4. This CDR3 comprises 16 residues. The CDR3 reads CASSQEGGAYTGELFF. The CDR3, as DNA: TGCGCCAGCAGCCAAGAGGGAGGGGCCTACACCGGGGAGCTGTTTTTT.